This TCR beta chain appears in the sequencing data of a study of OX40 agonist ivuxolimab in advanced cancers. Study background: Six ivuxolimab dose levels, 0.01 to 10 mg/kg, were given intravenously every 2 weeks. Earlier anti-PD-1, anti-PD-L1 or anti-CTLA-4 therapy was permitted; about 38% had received some. Three individuals attained partial responses, comprising one hepatocellular carcinoma case and two cutaneous melanoma cases. Study findings and constraints: At 0.1 to 3.0 mg/kg, clonal expansion of CD4+ and CD8+ blood T cells had occurred by week 6.

The CDR3 totals 12 residues. Germline loops: CDR1 MNHEY, CDR2 SMNVEV (reference sequence). The V and J ends lost 8 bases and 7 bases respectively, with 9 bases between them. Measured with immunoSEQ multiplex PCR; TCRdb has only the in-frame clones, and not every one. The table has tens of thousands of clones, 70% to 90% seen once. Of note for this clone: Its target is unknown.

The chain couples TRBV27 to TRBJ1-6; D unclear. The specimen was CD4+ or CD8+ T cells sorted from blood, collected in a trial of the OX40 agonist ivuxolimab. The source is an adult with an advanced solid tumor such as melanoma, head and neck, liver or kidney cancer. The CDR3 spells CASRERNSPLHF. The CDR3 DNA sequence: TGTGCCAGCCGGGAGAGGAATTCACCCCTCCACTTT.